A single sample is the source of the 32 T cell receptor beta chains below, sequenced in a study of OX40 agonist ivuxolimab in advanced cancers. Profiled with immunoSEQ multiplex PCR; TCRdb holds only in-frame clones, not every one. The table records 30,000 or so clones, roughly 84% of them present only once. Here the sequenced sample was CD4+ or CD8+ T cells sorted from blood, taken in a trial of the OX40 agonist ivuxolimab. All receptors come from an adult with an advanced solid tumor such as melanoma, head and neck, liver or kidney cancer.

CDR3 DNA: TGTGCCAGCAGCTTGGGAGGAGGGGCCCTGGAGCAGTACTTC. Translating gives CASSLGGGALEQYF. The chain combines TRBV5-4 with TRBJ2-7, with TRBD2 as a possible D gene (6 bases). V was clipped by 0 bases and J by 7 bases, with 14 bases between them. Germline V gene sequence: CDR1 SGHNT, CDR2 YYREEE (reference sequence). The CDR3 has 14 amino acids. Full variable domain (missing parts from reference TRBV5-4 and TRBJ2-7): ETGVTQSPTHLIKTRGQQVTLRCSSQSGHNTVSWYQQALGQGPQFIFQYYREEENGRGNFPPRFSGLQFPNYSSELNVNALELDDSALYLCASSLGGGALEQYFGPGTRLTVT.

The rearrangement links TRBV28 to TRBJ2-7; 8 bases match TRBD2. J was trimmed by 2 bases and V by 5 bases; bases with no gene match: 8. This CDR3 is 15 amino acids long. Germline CDR1 is MDHEN and CDR2 is SYDVKM. The CDR3: CASSRQSGSAYEQYF. The CDR3 nucleotides are TGTGCCAGCAGTAGACAGAGCGGGAGCGCCTACGAGCAGTACTTC.

This clone was detected only a few times. This chain joins TRBV28 and TRBJ2-4; a possible D gene is TRBD2 (5 bases). The CDR3 consists of 16 residues. Germline-derived CDR1 and CDR2 are MDHEN and SYDVKM. V was clipped by 5 bases and J by 3 bases, with 17 bases between them. The CDR3 spells CASSLGAEIGKNIQYF. The DNA for the CDR3 is TGTGCCAGCAGTCTTGGAGCGGAGATCGGCAAAAACATTCAGTACTTC.

The chain employs TRBV30 and TRBJ2-7, with 9 nucleotides matching TRBD1. The germline V gene encodes CDR1 GTSNPN and CDR2 SVGIG (reference sequence). V shed 3 bases and J 3 bases; nucleotides not matched to a gene: 3. This CDR3 is 13 amino acids long. The DNA of the CDR3 is TGTGCCTGGAGGGGGGACAGGGACTACGAGCAGTACTTC. This translates into CAWRGDRDYEQYF.

This clone has a single count. The V call is TRBV28, the J call TRBJ2-3, with TRBD2 as a possible D gene (5 bases). Germline CDR1 MDHEN, CDR2 SYDVKM. The CDR3 is 14 amino acids. Trimming left V 6 bases short and J 0 bases short, with 10 bases between. This CDR3 reads CASSPAGSTDTQYF. CDR3 DNA sequence: TGTGCCAGCAGCCCCGCGGGTAGCACAGATACGCAGTATTTT.

The rearrangement links TRBV7-9 to TRBJ1-4; weak D call: TRBD1 (5 bases). CDR3 size: 13 residues. The germline V and J ends were trimmed by 6 bases and 5 bases, with 10 bases remaining between them. Germline CDR1 reads SEHNR; CDR2 reads FQNEAQ (reference sequence). In nucleotides, the CDR3 is TGTGCCAGCAGGCCCGCAGGGAATGAAAAACTGTTTTTT. The encoded protein is CASRPAGNEKLFF.

The chain has TRBV27 and TRBJ2-1; a possible D gene is TRBD1 (5 bases). Trimming shortened V by 8 bases and J by 0 bases, and 14 bases separated the two germline ends. Per the germline V gene, CDR1 is MNHEY and CDR2 is SMNVEV (reference sequence). There are 15 residues in the CDR3. CDR3 in DNA: TGTGCCAGCCAGGAAGGGGCGAACTCCTACAATGAGCAGTTCTTC. It encodes CASQEGANSYNEQFF.

Here the CDR3 DNA reads TGTGCCAGCAGTTTACCGGGAAGGCCCCTCCACTTT. This encodes CASSLPGRPLHF. This chain connects TRBV27 to TRBJ1-6; no firm D call. The germline V gene encodes CDR1 MNHEY and CDR2 SMNVEV (reference sequence). The CDR3 is 12 amino acids. Deletions cut 2 bases from V and 13 bases from J, with 9 bases between.

CDR3 coding DNA: TGTGCCAGCAGTTACGAGGGCCGGGAGGGCACAGATACGCAGTATTTT. Protein: CASSYEGREGTDTQYF. The V gene is TRBV6-6, the J gene TRBJ2-3; 7 bases agree with TRBD2. V was clipped by 2 bases and J by 1 base; unmatched bases: 6. Germline-derived CDR1 and CDR2 are MNHNY and SVGAGI (reference sequence). The CDR3 contains 16 residues.

The chain couples TRBV2 to TRBJ2-7; 11 bases are a match to TRBD1. The CDR3 length is 16 residues. Germline values: CDR1 SNHLY, CDR2 FYNNEI. V lost 6 bases, J lost 4 bases, and 11 bases stayed unmatched. The CDR3 DNA follows: TGTGCCAGCAGCAAGTCGATCGGGACAGGGGGTTACGAGCAGTACTTC. It specifies CASSKSIGTGGYEQYF.

In this sample, this clone turned up once. The V gene is TRBV4-3, the J gene TRBJ1-4; 7 bases map to TRBD1. The CDR3 extends over 15 amino acids. The germline gives CDR1 LGHNA, CDR2 YSLEER. The J segment lost 5 bases and the V segment lost 1 base, leaving 4 bases of the junction unmatched. Here the CDR3 reads CASSQVDRENEKLFF. CDR3 nucleotides: TGCGCCAGCAGCCAAGTAGACAGGGAGAATGAAAAACTGTTTTTT.

The rearrangement joins TRBV11-1 to TRBJ2-7, with TRBD2 as a possible D gene (5 bases). CDR1 is SGHAT and CDR2 is FQDESV in the germline V gene (reference sequence). V was shortened by 5 bases and J by 1 base, with 9 bases between the two germline ends. The CDR3 covers 13 residues. The CDR3 DNA reads TGTGCCAGCAGCCCCGGGGATTCCTACGAGCAGTACTTC. This translates into CASSPGDSYEQYF.

The V and J genes are TRBV19 and TRBJ2-1, with a tentative D call TRBD1 (6 bases). Germline V gene sequence: CDR1 LNHDA, CDR2 SQIVND (reference sequence). The CDR3 sequence is 13 residues long. Trimming took 7 bases from V and 1 from J, leaving 8 bases between them. This CDR3 reads CASNQGSYNEQFF. In DNA, the CDR3 is TGTGCCAGTAATCAGGGGTCCTACAATGAGCAGTTCTTC.

The chain has TRBV11-2 and TRBJ1-1; 12 nucleotides align to TRBD1. This CDR3 contains 16 residues. Per germline, CDR1 SGHAT and CDR2 FQNNGV. The V segment lost 0 bases and the J segment 4 bases; nucleotides outside the gene matches: 3. CDR3 nucleotide sequence: TGTGCCAGCAGCTTAGATCTGGGACAGGGGGCCACTGAAGCTTTCTTT. Protein sequence: CASSLDLGQGATEAFF.

The J gene is TRBJ2-7, the V gene TRBV27, with 7 bases that match TRBD2. In germline, CDR1 is MNHEY, CDR2 SMNVEV (reference sequence). This CDR3 region has 16 residues. V was pared by 5 bases and J by 3 bases, with 13 bases of the junction left unmatched. CDR3 DNA sequence: TGTGCCAGCAGTAGCGCTTCGGCTAGCGGTTTCTACGAGCAGTACTTC. Translating gives CASSSASASGFYEQYF.

The rearrangement joins TRBV12-5 to TRBJ2-7; D may correspond to TRBD1 or TRBD2 (5 bases each). The CDR3 extends over 14 amino acids. Looked up from germline, CDR1 is LGHNT and CDR2 is FRNRAP. V lost 0 bases and J lost 5, with 11 bases in between. DNA for the CDR3: TGTGCTAGTGGTTTGGTACAGAGGGGCGACGAGCAGTACTTC. It translates to CASGLVQRGDEQYF.

The chain combines TRBV21-1 with TRBJ2-7. TRBV21-1 constitutes a pseudogene. This CDR3 is built from 13 residues. CDR3: CAIIRTHSYEQYF. The CDR3 coding sequence is TGTGCCATCATCCGGACGCACAGCTACGAGCAGTACTTC.

J is TRBJ1-1 and V is TRBV7-3; D is possibly TRBD1 (5 bases). The CDR3 loop spans 11 amino acids. Trimming stripped 5 bases from V and 6 bases from J, with 7 bases between. Germline assignment: CDR1 SGHTA and CDR2 FQGTGA. For the CDR3, the DNA is TGTGCCAGCAGCCCGGGGGCTGAAGCTTTCTTT. Protein sequence: CASSPGAEAFF.

The rearrangement uses TRBV7-9 and TRBJ2-2, with unresolved D. CDR1 and CDR2 from the germline V gene are SEHNR and FQNEAQ (reference sequence). The CDR3 totals 15 residues. The germline V and J ends were trimmed by 2 bases and 4 bases, with 11 bases remaining between them. DNA for the CDR3: TGTGCCAGCAGCTTAAAAAACGGTGGCACCGGGGAGCTGTTTTTT. This translates into CASSLKNGGTGELFF.

By sample fraction, this clone is medium-sized. The rearrangement links TRBV28 to TRBJ1-1, with a weak D call TRBD1 (6 bases). This CDR3 has 12 residues. CDR1 and CDR2 (germline): MDHEN, SYDVKM. V was clipped by 8 bases and J by 4 bases, with 11 bases between them. CDR3 bases: TGTGCCAGCCGAAGAGGGGGCACTGAAGCTTTCTTT. Residues: CASRRGGTEAFF.

The chain uses TRBV4-2 and TRBJ2-7; TRBD2 might be the D (5 bases). Looked up from germline, CDR1 is LGHNA and CDR2 is YNFKEQ. Trimming left V 0 bases short and J 4 bases short, with 10 bases between. The CDR3 length is 14 residues. CDR3 sequence reads: CASSQEIGVYEQYF. As DNA, the CDR3 is TGTGCCAGCAGCCAAGAGATCGGGGTGTACGAGCAGTACTTC.

The chain has TRBV10-3 and TRBJ2-1, with a weak D call TRBD2 (6 bases). The V end was cut by 2 bases, the J end by 7 bases, with 15 bases between. The CDR3 covers 15 residues. Per the germline V gene, CDR1 is ENHRY and CDR2 is SYGVKD. The CDR3 loop reads CAISERGGVINEQFF. Here the CDR3 DNA reads TGTGCCATCAGTGAGAGGGGCGGGGTTATTAATGAGCAGTTCTTC.

The rearrangement links TRBV11-3 to TRBJ1-1; no reliable D call. CDR1 is SGHNT and CDR2 is YENEEA in the germline V gene. The V end was cut by 1 base, the J end by 7 bases, with 13 bases between. This CDR3 has 14 amino acids. The CDR3 spells CASSLGAGSHEAFF. The CDR3 nucleotides read TGTGCCAGCAGCTTAGGGGCGGGTTCCCATGAAGCTTTCTTT.

This rearrangement joins TRBV5-1 to TRBJ2-7; D possibly matches TRBD1 or TRBD2 (5 bases each). CDR1 is SGHRS, CDR2 YFSETQ, per germline. The V end was cut by 4 bases, the J end by 2 bases, with 13 bases between. The CDR3 runs 14 residues. The CDR3 DNA reads as TGCGCCAGCAGCGGATGGGACGCGGCCTACGAGCAGTACTTC. Its translation is CASSGWDAAYEQYF.

V gene TRBV28 combines with J gene TRBJ2-7; 8 bases are shared with TRBD1. From germline, CDR1 is MDHEN and CDR2 SYDVKM. The CDR3 has 15 amino acids. With 2 bases clipped from V and 2 bases from J, the junction kept 5 bases outside the gene matches. CDR3 nucleotides: TGTGCCAGCAGTTTAATCGCAGGGGGCCCCTACGAGCAGTACTTC. Translated, it gives CASSLIAGGPYEQYF.

The chain recombines TRBV5-6 with TRBJ1-5; the match to TRBD1 covers 8 bases. The germline V gene encodes CDR1 SGHDT and CDR2 YYEEEE. V gave up 2 bases and J gave up 7 bases; unmatched junction bases: 2. The CDR3 totals 13 residues. CDR3 sequence (DNA): TGTGCCAGCAGCTTTGGACAGGGCCAGCCCCAGCATTTT. It specifies CASSFGQGQPQHF.

The chain recombines TRBV2 with TRBJ2-7; weak D call: TRBD1 (6 bases). CDR3 length equals 17 residues. Germline CDR1 reads SNHLY; CDR2 reads FYNNEI. Trimming stripped 5 bases from V and 1 base from J, with 21 bases between. The CDR3 reads CASSTDSKGPLSYEQYF. In DNA form, the CDR3 reads TGTGCCAGCAGTACGGACAGCAAGGGCCCCCTTTCCTACGAGCAGTACTTC.

V and J are TRBV25-1 and TRBJ1-2; tentative D call: TRBD1 (6 bases). From germline, CDR1 is MGHDK and CDR2 SYGVNS. This CDR3 spans 13 amino acids. The V end lost 3 bases, the J end lost 4 bases, and 9 bases lay between the germline ends. CDR3 coding DNA: TGTGCCAGCAGTGAGTCAGGGGTCTATGGCTACACCTTC. It is translated as CASSESGVYGYTF.

The rearrangement links TRBV4-1 to TRBJ1-1; 10 bases line up with TRBD1. This CDR3 comprises 17 residues. Germline V CDR1 and CDR2: MGHRA, YSYEKL. V lost 0 bases and J lost 2; bases outside the gene matches: 6. CDR3 protein: CASSQDWGQGTNTEAFF. The DNA for the CDR3 is TGCGCCAGCAGCCAAGATTGGGGACAGGGGACAAACACTGAAGCTTTCTTT.

V gene TRBV19 combines with J gene TRBJ1-2, with D possibly matching TRBD1 (6 bases). V lost 8 bases to trimming and J lost 3 bases, with 16 bases between them. Germline V gene data show CDR1 as LNHDA and CDR2 as SQIVND (reference sequence). The CDR3 has 14 residues. The DNA for the CDR3 is TGTGCCAGTCATCGCAGGGGACGGTACTATGGCTACACCTTC. Translated, it gives CASHRRGRYYGYTF.

The chain combines TRBV7-9 with TRBJ2-1; a weak D match, TRBD2 (5 bases). Germline-derived CDR1 and CDR2 are SEHNR and FQNEAQ (reference sequence). The CDR3 runs to 16 residues. V was cut by 3 bases and J by 0 bases, with 12 bases left in between. CDR3 sequence reads: CASSFSKRHSYNEQFF. In DNA, the CDR3 is TGTGCCAGCAGCTTTTCCAAGCGGCACTCCTACAATGAGCAGTTCTTC.

The rearrangement links TRBV7-9 to TRBJ2-7; TRBD1 agrees at 10 bases. This CDR3 comprises 14 residues. In germline, CDR1 is SEHNR, CDR2 FQNEAQ (reference sequence). Trimming at V came to 5 bases and at J to 4 bases, leaving 5 bases not matched to a gene. The CDR3 DNA reads as TGTGCCAGCAGCCCGGGACAGGGGTGGTACGAGCAGTACTTC. As protein: CASSPGQGWYEQYF.